A single T cell receptor beta chain is shown here with its context. The antigen is not known. Produced via immunoSEQ multiplex PCR; TCRdb's table is partial and in-frame only. The sample holds about 140,000 clones; just under 95% are singletons and the top ten take 5%. The data are from a study of T cell responses to AZD1222 COVID-19 vaccine. Study-wide points: The study sampled repertoires only after the peak T cell response.

The origin of this receptor is an adult in good health. The sequencing here drew on peripheral blood, taken on day 0 of AZD1222 vaccination.

The CDR3 is CASSLLRGNTEAFF. The CDR3 DNA is TGTGCCAGCAGCTTATTAAGGGGTAACACTGAAGCTTTCTTT. This chain uses TRBV11-2 with TRBJ1-1; D possibly corresponds to TRBD1 (5 bases). CDR1 is SGHAT and CDR2 is FQNNGV in the germline V gene. The CDR3 contains 14 residues. Deletions cut 2 bases from V and 2 bases from J, with 9 bases between.